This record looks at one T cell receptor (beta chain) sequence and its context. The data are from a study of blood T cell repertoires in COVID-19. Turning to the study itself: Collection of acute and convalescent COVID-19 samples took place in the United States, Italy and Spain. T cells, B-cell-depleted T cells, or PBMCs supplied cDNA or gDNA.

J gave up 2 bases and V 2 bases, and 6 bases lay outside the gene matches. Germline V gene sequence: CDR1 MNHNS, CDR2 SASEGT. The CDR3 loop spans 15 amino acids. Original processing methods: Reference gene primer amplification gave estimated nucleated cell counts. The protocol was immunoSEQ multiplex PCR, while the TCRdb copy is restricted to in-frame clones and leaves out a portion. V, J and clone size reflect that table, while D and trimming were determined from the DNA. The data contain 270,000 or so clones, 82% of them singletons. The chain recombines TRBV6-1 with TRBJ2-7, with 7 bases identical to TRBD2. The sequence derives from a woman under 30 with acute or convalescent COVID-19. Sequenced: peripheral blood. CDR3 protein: CASSERGEAAYEQYF. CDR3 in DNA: TGTGCCAGCAGTGAACGGGGGGAGGCCGCCTACGAGCAGTACTTC.